Listed below are T cell receptor beta chains from one sample, sequenced in a study of CD8+ T cells in alopecia areata. Assay: immunoSEQ multiplex PCR; the TCRdb copy retains only in-frame clones and omits some. The data hold around 200,000 clones, with roughly three fifths observed a single time. The material sequenced was CD4+ T cells sorted from blood, taken at week 4, from a patient treated with tofacitinib. The receptors come from a human donor with alopecia areata. Both conserved end residues are part of each CDR3. A D gene is named only where the DNA matches it firmly. Where a row states a size, it is once, few, many or the class of an expanded clone; other rows omit it.

j_call v_call d_call clone_size cdr3_nt cdr3_aa
TRBJ2-1 TRBV5-1 . . TGCGCCAGCAGCTTTCAGGGGGGACCGCGGCCGAGCTCCTACAATGAGCAGTTCTTC CASSFQGGPRPSSYNEQFF
TRBJ2-7 TRBV30 . . TGTGCCTGGAGTTCTGACAGTAGCCACGAGCAGTACTTC CAWSSDSSHEQYF
TRBJ2-7 TRBV9 TRBD2 . TGTGCCAGCAGCGTAGGCGACGGGACTAGCGGGACCTACGAGCAGTACTTC CASSVGDGTSGTYEQYF
TRBJ2-1 TRBV18 . . TGTGCCAGCTCCCCGGTTCCGGGTGAGCAGTTCTTC CASSPVPGEQFF
TRBJ2-3 TRBV30 TRBD2 . TGTGCCTGGAGTCAACGGGAGGAGCCATATTTT CAWSQREEPYF
TRBJ2-1 TRBV11-2 . . TGTGCCAGCAGCTTAGAACCGGGCTCCTACAATGAGCAGTTCTTC CASSLEPGSYNEQFF
TRBJ2-5 TRBV5-4 TRBD1 . TGTGCCAGCAGCTTGGCAGGGACAGGGGGATTGGAGACCCAGTACTTC CASSLAGTGGLETQYF
TRBJ1-5 TRBV19 TRBD1 . TGTGCCAGCAGGGGACAGGGGGAGGGCCAGCCCCAGCATTTT CASRGQGEGQPQHF
TRBJ1-1 TRBV9 . . TGTGCCAGCAGCGTGGTCCAGAACACTGAAGCTTTCTTT CASSVVQNTEAFF
TRBJ1-5 TRBV30 . . TGTGCCTGGAGTGGGAACAAGCAGGGTCAGCCCCAGCATTTT CAWSGNKQGQPQHF
TRBJ2-6 TRBV29-1 . . TGCAGCGCCGTACAGGGATTCCTCTCTGGGGCCAACGTCCTGACTTTC CSAVQGFLSGANVLTF
TRBJ2-7 TRBV20-1 . . TGCAGTGTTTTCCCTGCCTACGAGCAGTACTTC CSVFPAYEQYF
TRBJ2-3 TRBV9 TRBD2 . TGTGCCAGCAGCGTAGAGGGGAGGGGCGGCACAGATACGCAGTATTTT CASSVEGRGGTDTQYF
TRBJ1-1 TRBV7-9 . . TGTGCCAGCAGCTTCCGGGGGGGTGACACTGAAGCTTTCTTT CASSFRGGDTEAFF
TRBJ1-4 TRBV7-9 . few TGTGCCAGCAGCCCTGCGGATGAACTGTTTTTT CASSPADELFF
TRBJ2-5 TRBV14 . . TGTGCCAGCAGCCGTCAGTCCCCGGGGACCCAGTACTTC CASSRQSPGTQYF